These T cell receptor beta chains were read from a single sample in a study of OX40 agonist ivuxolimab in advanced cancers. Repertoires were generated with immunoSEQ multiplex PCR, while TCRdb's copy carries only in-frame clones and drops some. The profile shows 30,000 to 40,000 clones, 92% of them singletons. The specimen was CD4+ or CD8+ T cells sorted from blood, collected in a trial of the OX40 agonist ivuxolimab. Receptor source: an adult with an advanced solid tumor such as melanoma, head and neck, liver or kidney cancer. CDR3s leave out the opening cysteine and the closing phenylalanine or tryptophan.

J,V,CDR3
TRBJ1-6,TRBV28,ASSFAAYNSPLH
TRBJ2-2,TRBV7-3,ASSNGGGELF
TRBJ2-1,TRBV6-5,ASRMTGGVEQF
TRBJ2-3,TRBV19,ASSMRQGTDTQY
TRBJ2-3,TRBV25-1,ASSEPVGPNPTDTQY
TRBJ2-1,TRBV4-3,ASSPQQGGAYNEQF
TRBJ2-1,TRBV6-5,ASRLAGGSNEQF
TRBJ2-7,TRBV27,ASSVTSGKYYEQY
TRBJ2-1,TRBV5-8,ASSPGLASNEQF
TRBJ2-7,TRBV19,ASSPGGGFVYEQY
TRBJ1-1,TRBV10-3,AITRDRGLNTEAF
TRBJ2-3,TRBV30,AWRSGTGGNTQY
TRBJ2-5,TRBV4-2,ASSHGRGAGETQY
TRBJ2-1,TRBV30,AWARALLRREQF
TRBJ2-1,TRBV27,ASSFLESSYNEQF
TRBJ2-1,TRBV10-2,AAEVYNEQF
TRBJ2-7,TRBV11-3,ASSSTGKGYEQY
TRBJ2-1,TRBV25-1,ASSPQERVRWGNEQF
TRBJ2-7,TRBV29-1,SVMGAGGTFNEQY
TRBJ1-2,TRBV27,ASSSLSTSANYGYT
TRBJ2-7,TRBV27,ASSSGGGIYEQY
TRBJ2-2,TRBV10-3,AISDPGQGYTGELF
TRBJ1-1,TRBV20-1,SASGHFEAF